This is a list of T cell receptor beta chains from one sample in a study of blood T cell repertoires in COVID-19. Method: immunoSEQ multiplex PCR; TCRdb's copy keeps in-frame clones and lacks some. The table records 120,000 to 150,000 clones, 88% of them present only once. Sequences were obtained from peripheral blood. Receptor source: a man aged 45-65 years with active or convalescent COVID-19. Each CDR3 is given with its conserved first and last residue. Fields, in order: CDR3 protein, CDR3 DNA, V gene, J gene, clone size, D gene. A D gene is named only where the DNA matches it firmly. Not every row has a clone size; where given, it reads once, few, many or a size class.

CDR3 protein: CASSSGAGGWNEQFF
CDR3 DNA: TGTGCCAGCAGCTCGGGAGCGGGAGGTTGGAATGAGCAGTTCTTC
V gene: TRBV7-3
J gene: TRBJ2-1
clone size: -
D gene: TRBD2

CDR3 protein: CASSLEQGWRETQYF
CDR3 DNA: TGTGCCAGCAGTTTGGAACAGGGGTGGCGGGAGACCCAGTACTTC
V gene: TRBV6-5
J gene: TRBJ2-5
clone size: -
D gene: TRBD1

CDR3 protein: CASSRSRVNADTQYF
CDR3 DNA: TGTGCCAGTAGTAGGTCCAGGGTGAACGCAGATACGCAGTATTTT
V gene: TRBV19
J gene: TRBJ2-3
clone size: -
D gene: -

CDR3 protein: CASSGLAGVQEQYF
CDR3 DNA: TGTGCCAGCAGCGGACTAGCGGGAGTTCAAGAGCAGTACTTC
V gene: TRBV7-8
J gene: TRBJ2-7
clone size: -
D gene: TRBD2

CDR3 protein: CAISEGQGLIYGYTF
CDR3 DNA: TGTGCCATCAGTGAGGGACAAGGGTTGATCTATGGCTACACCTTC
V gene: TRBV10-3
J gene: TRBJ1-2
clone size: -
D gene: -

CDR3 protein: CATDRGAFNQPQHF
CDR3 DNA: TGTGCCACCGATCGTGGGGCGTTCAATCAGCCCCAGCATTTT
V gene: TRBV19
J gene: TRBJ1-5
clone size: -
D gene: -

CDR3 protein: CASSPFGGESQETQYF
CDR3 DNA: TGTGCCAGCAGCCCCTTCGGCGGGGAGTCACAAGAGACCCAGTACTTC
V gene: TRBV3-1/TRBV3-2
J gene: TRBJ2-5
clone size: -
D gene: -

CDR3 protein: CASSRGHIYEQYF
CDR3 DNA: TGCGCCAGCAGCCGGGGACATATCTACGAGCAGTACTTC
V gene: TRBV5-1
J gene: TRBJ2-7
clone size: once
D gene: -

CDR3 protein: CASSRTGHLGSSYNSPLHF
CDR3 DNA: TGTGCCAGCAGCCGGACAGGACACCTCGGGAGCTCCTATAATTCACCCCTCCACTTT
V gene: TRBV13
J gene: TRBJ1-6
clone size: -
D gene: TRBD1

CDR3 protein: CASSPRWGTQGGKLFF
CDR3 DNA: TGTGCCAGCAGCCCGCGGTGGGGCACACAGGGCGGAAAACTGTTTTTT
V gene: TRBV3-1/TRBV3-2
J gene: TRBJ1-4
clone size: -
D gene: -

CDR3 protein: CASSYRRDRGTSNVLTF
CDR3 DNA: TGTGCCAGCAGCTATCGGCGGGACAGGGGTACGTCCAACGTCCTGACTTTC
V gene: TRBV14
J gene: TRBJ2-6
clone size: -
D gene: TRBD1

CDR3 protein: CSVMTGGPNQPQHF
CDR3 DNA: TGCAGCGTTATGACAGGGGGCCCCAATCAGCCCCAGCATTTT
V gene: TRBV29-1
J gene: TRBJ1-5
clone size: -
D gene: TRBD1

CDR3 protein: CASSLGAGALYEQYF
CDR3 DNA: TGCGCCAGCAGCTTGGGTGCGGGAGCTCTCTACGAGCAGTACTTC
V gene: TRBV5-1
J gene: TRBJ2-7
clone size: -
D gene: TRBD2